The 30 T cell receptor beta chains presented below share a single source sample, sequenced in a study of blood T cell repertoires in COVID-19. Assay: immunoSEQ multiplex PCR; the TCRdb copy retains only in-frame clones and omits some. The sample has hundreds of thousands of clones; about 81% are singletons. The sample taken for sequencing was peripheral blood. These receptors all stem from a woman aged 55-70 years with active or convalescent COVID-19.

The sample holds a few counts of this clone. This sequence joins TRBV7-3 and TRBJ1-1; D perhaps matches TRBD1 (6 bases). Germline loops: CDR1 SGHTA, CDR2 FQGTGA. The CDR3 extends over 14 amino acids. V was shortened by 2 bases and J by 1 base, with 8 bases between the two germline ends. CDR3 sequence reads: CASSLGGANTEAFF. As DNA, the CDR3 is TGTGCCAGCAGCTTAGGGGGCGCGAACACTGAAGCTTTCTTT.

The chain links TRBV5-6 to TRBJ1-2; D might be TRBD1 (6 bases). V was pared by 4 bases and J by 6 bases, with 19 bases between. Germline CDR1 and CDR2: SGHDT and YYEEEE. The CDR3 is made up of 15 amino acids. The CDR3 loop is CASSHKGDFFDGYTF. CDR3 in DNA: TGTGCCAGCAGCCATAAGGGGGATTTTTTTGATGGCTACACCTTC.

This chain uses TRBV7-2 with TRBJ1-3; tentative D call: TRBD1 (6 bases). Per germline, CDR1 SGHTA and CDR2 FQGNSA. The CDR3 extends over 15 amino acids. Trimming pared 3 bases from V and 4 bases from J, leaving 13 bases between. Here the CDR3 DNA reads TGTGCCAGCAGCTTTTACAGGGTGGCGGGAAACACCATATATTTT. It yields the protein CASSFYRVAGNTIYF.

This chain uses TRBV6-2 or TRBV6-3 with TRBJ2-3; TRBD2 matches at 9 bases. In germline, CDR1 is MNHEY, CDR2 SVGEGT. The CDR3 has 16 residues. J gave up 1 base and V 6 bases, and 8 bases lay outside the gene matches. The DNA for the CDR3 is TGTGCCAGCAGCCTGTTTGAGCGGGGGGGCACAGATACGCAGTATTTT. This translates into CASSLFERGGTDTQYF.

This rearrangement joins TRBV7-2 to TRBJ2-7; 12 bases agree with TRBD2. The ends lost 5 bases at V and 2 bases at J; junction bases unmatched: 7. Germline CDR1 and CDR2: SGHTA and FQGNSA. There are 16 residues in the CDR3. CDR3: CASSPLTSGGTYEQYF. Written as DNA, the CDR3 is TGTGCCAGCAGCCCCCTCACTAGCGGGGGGACCTACGAGCAGTACTTC. The whole variable domain, filled in from reference TRBV7-2 and TRBJ2-7, reads GAGVSQSPSNKVTEKGKDVELRCDPISGHTALYWYRQSLGQGLEFLIYFQGNSAPDKSGLPSDRFSAERTGGSVSTLTIQRTQQEDSAVYLCASSPLTSGGTYEQYFGPGTRLTVT.

V and J are TRBV27 and TRBJ1-2; TRBD1 might be the D (6 bases). The length of the CDR3 is 14 residues. The V end lost 2 bases, the J end lost 4 bases, and 11 bases lay between the germline ends. Germline lookup yields CDR1 MNHEY and CDR2 SMNVEV (reference sequence). Here the CDR3 DNA reads TGTGCCAGCAGTTTAATGCCGGACAGCTATGGCTACACCTTC. It specifies CASSLMPDSYGYTF.

The chain is built from TRBV6-2 or TRBV6-3 and TRBJ1-4, with 8 bases fitting TRBD1. CDR1 and CDR2 from the germline V gene are MNHEY and SVGEGT. This CDR3 region has 15 residues. V gave up 6 bases and J gave up 6 bases; unmatched junction bases: 9. In DNA, the CDR3 is TGTGCCAGCAGCAACCCCGGGACAGGTCATGAAAAACTGTTTTTT. It codes for CASSNPGTGHEKLFF.

The CDR3: CASSPTGHSYGYTF. The DNA for the CDR3 is TGTGCCAGCAGCCCTACTGGACATTCGTATGGCTACACCTTC. The chain carries TRBV28 and TRBJ1-2; TRBD1 might be the D (5 bases). Germline CDR1 is MDHEN and CDR2 is SYDVKM. This CDR3 contains 14 residues. Deletions cut 6 bases from V and 5 bases from J, with 16 bases between.

The genes are TRBV4-3 and TRBJ2-1, with D possibly TRBD2 on 5 matching bases. The CDR3 has 18 residues. Germline CDR1 reads LGHNA; CDR2 reads YSLEER. Trimming left V 1 base short and J 0 bases short, with 16 bases between. CDR3 loop: CASSQAPLARSSYNEQFF. DNA of the CDR3: TGCGCCAGCAGCCAAGCCCCCTTAGCGAGAAGCTCCTACAATGAGCAGTTCTTC.

A note on this clone: Other DNA variants within this sample encode the same CDR3. J is TRBJ2-3 and V is TRBV18, with D perhaps matching TRBD1 (5 bases). With 6 bases removed from V and 2 bases from J, the gap between germline ends came to 12 bases. This CDR3 has 14 amino acids. Germline loops: CDR1 KGHSH, CDR2 LQKENI. The CDR3 sequence is CASSPRQSTDTQYF. CDR3 in DNA: TGTGCCAGCTCCCCCCGACAGTCCACAGATACGCAGTATTTT.

This sequence joins TRBV2 and TRBJ2-7; 7 positions match TRBD1. V was clipped by 5 bases and J by 6 bases; unmatched bases: 4. Germline lookup yields CDR1 SNHLY and CDR2 FYNNEI. The CDR3 runs 12 residues. CDR3 loop: CASSPTGSEQYF. The DNA for the CDR3 is TGTGCCAGCAGTCCGACAGGGTCCGAGCAGTACTTC.

The rearrangement uses TRBV27 and TRBJ2-2, with TRBD1 as a possible D gene (6 bases). V lost 11 bases and J lost 3, with 19 bases in between. Germline CDR1 MNHEY, CDR2 SMNVEV (reference sequence). The CDR3 is 15 residues long. The CDR3 loop is CAAGIRGPDTGELFF. For the CDR3, the DNA is TGTGCCGCCGGAATCAGGGGTCCGGACACCGGGGAGCTGTTTTTT.

The CDR3: CASSIDRTVGQPQHF. The CDR3 DNA reads as TGTGCCAGTAGTATAGATCGTACAGTAGGACAGCCCCAGCATTTT. The chain employs TRBV19 and TRBJ1-5, with D unresolved. This CDR3 has 15 residues. Germline loops: CDR1 LNHDA, CDR2 SQIVND (reference sequence). V was clipped by 0 bases and J by 7 bases, with 13 bases between them.

This sequence joins TRBV7-2 and TRBJ2-1; D unclear. With 0 bases removed from V and 2 bases from J, the gap between germline ends came to 8 bases. From germline, CDR1 is SGHTA and CDR2 FQGNSA. CDR3 length equals 15 residues. The CDR3 sequence: CASSLAQFPYNEQFF. The CDR3 DNA reads TGTGCCAGCAGCTTAGCCCAGTTCCCCTACAATGAGCAGTTCTTC.

In this sample, this clone turned up a few times. V and J are TRBV9 and TRBJ1-2, with 8 bases matching TRBD1. CDR3 size: 12 residues. Germline values: CDR1 SGDLS, CDR2 YYNGEE. The V gene end was trimmed by 4 bases and the J gene end by 8 bases; junction bases not matched to a gene: 4. DNA of the CDR3: TGTGCCAGCAGCTCGGACAGGGACGGCTACACCTTC. Protein product: CASSSDRDGYTF.

This sequence joins TRBV7-2 and TRBJ2-1, with 10 bases aligning to TRBD1. J was trimmed by 4 bases and V by 1 base; bases with no gene match: 4. This CDR3 contains 16 residues. The germline V gene encodes CDR1 SGHTA and CDR2 FQGNSA. CDR3 in DNA: TGTGCCAGCAGCTTAGTTGTGGGACAGGGGTACAATGAGCAGTTCTTC. It yields the protein CASSLVVGQGYNEQFF. The full variable domain, rest sourced from reference TRBV7-2 and TRBJ2-1, is GAGVSQSPSNKVTEKGKDVELRCDPISGHTALYWYRQSLGQGLEFLIYFQGNSAPDKSGLPSDRFSAERTGGSVSTLTIQRTQQEDSAVYLCASSLVVGQGYNEQFFGPGTRLTVL.

This clone was detected only a few times. This chain connects TRBV5-5 to TRBJ1-2; TRBD1 might be the D (5 bases). The CDR3 is made up of 14 amino acids. V gave up 0 bases and J gave up 6 bases, with 12 bases separating them. In germline, CDR1 is SGHKS, CDR2 YYEKEE (reference sequence). The CDR3, as DNA: TGTGCCAGCAGCTTGGACAGCTCAGGGCATGGCTACACCTTC. Amino acids: CASSLDSSGHGYTF. Full variable domain (rest looked up from reference TRBV5-5 and TRBJ1-2): DAGVTQSPTHLIKTRGQQVTLRCSPISGHKSVSWYQQVLGQGPQFIFQYYEKEERGRGNFPDRFSARQFPNYSSELNVNALLLGDSALYLCASSLDSSGHGYTFGSGTRLTVV.

The chain recombines TRBV5-4 with TRBJ2-7; 10 bases map to TRBD1. V trimming: 4 bases; J trimming: 6 bases; junction bases outside the gene matches: 7. Germline CDR1 reads SGHNT; CDR2 reads YYREEE (reference sequence). This CDR3 comprises 14 residues. The CDR3 region is CASSQDRGTGEQYF. As DNA, the CDR3 is TGTGCCAGCAGCCAGGACAGGGGGACGGGCGAGCAGTACTTC.

J is TRBJ2-7 and V is TRBV2; 7 positions agree with TRBD1. Germline CDR1 reads SNHLY; CDR2 reads FYNNEI. The CDR3 contains 14 residues. The ends lost 6 bases at V and 2 bases at J; junction bases unmatched: 7. The CDR3 nucleotides are TGTGCCAGCAGGATCGGGACAGCCACCTACGAGCAGTACTTC. It yields the protein CASRIGTATYEQYF. Variable domain in full (rest from reference TRBV2 and TRBJ2-7): EPEVTQTPSHQVTQMGQEVILRCVPISNHLYFYWYRQILGQKVEFLVSFYNNEISEKSEIFDDQFSVERPDGSNFTLKIRSTKLEDSAMYFCASRIGTATYEQYFGPGTRLTVT.

This clone was observed many times. The chain employs TRBV6-5 and TRBJ1-1, with unresolved D. There are 15 residues in the CDR3. The ends were cut back, 2 bases at V and 6 bases at J, with 16 bases in the middle. Germline CDR1 reads MNHEY; CDR2 reads SVGAGI. The DNA for the CDR3 is TGTGCCAGCAGTTACGACGGTACGGAGGTCGCTGAAGCTTTCTTT. Translating it yields CASSYDGTEVAEAFF.

The rearrangement joins TRBV4-1 to TRBJ2-5; tentatively, D is TRBD2 (7 bases). The V end lost 0 bases, the J end lost 7 bases, and 15 bases lay between the germline ends. The CDR3 runs 15 residues. Germline CDR1 is MGHRA and CDR2 is YSYEKL. The chain's CDR3 is CASSQDGGLGGTQYF. CDR3 bases: TGCGCCAGCAGCCAAGATGGAGGACTAGGGGGGACCCAGTACTTC.

V usage is TRBV4-1 and J usage is TRBJ1-2; TRBD1 matches 7 bases. Trimming at V came to 2 bases and at J to 3 bases, leaving 6 bases not matched to a gene. This CDR3 is built from 15 residues. Per the germline V gene, CDR1 is MGHRA and CDR2 is YSYEKL. CDR3 in DNA: TGCGCCAGCAGCCAAAGCAGGGGGGAACACTATGGCTACACCTTC. This encodes CASSQSRGEHYGYTF.

The rearrangement uses TRBV19 and TRBJ2-7, with D possibly TRBD2 on 6 matching bases. This CDR3 is built from 13 residues. V was pared by 4 bases and J by 3 bases, with 10 bases between. CDR1 is LNHDA, CDR2 SQIVND, per germline (reference sequence). In DNA, the CDR3 is TGTGCCAGTAGTAGGGGGGAAAACTACGAGCAGTACTTC. This translates into CASSRGENYEQYF.

The chain recombines TRBV6-1 with TRBJ1-5; tentatively, D is TRBD1 (5 bases). CDR3 length: 15 amino acids. In germline, CDR1 is MNHNS, CDR2 SASEGT. V dropped 2 bases and J dropped 9 bases, with 17 bases sitting between them. The CDR3 region has the DNA TGTGCCAGCAGTGAAAGTGGGGGGTTTTTAAGGCCCCAGCATTTT. Translation: CASSESGGFLRPQHF.

The J gene is TRBJ2-3, the V gene TRBV19; 9 positions match TRBD2. Losses at the gene ends were 2 bases for V and 11 bases for J; bases not matched to a gene: 11. The CDR3 has 15 residues. Germline CDR1 is LNHDA and CDR2 is SQIVND (reference sequence). The CDR3 nucleotides read TGTGCCAGTAGTATAACAGCGGGGGGCCCTGCAGGGCAGTATTTT. Protein: CASSITAGGPAGQYF.

V gene TRBV4-1 combines with J gene TRBJ2-1; 7 bases align to TRBD2. V gave up 4 bases and J gave up 3 bases; unmatched junction bases: 6. CDR3 size: 15 residues. In germline, CDR1 is MGHRA, CDR2 YSYEKL. The CDR3 spells CASSPGTNNYNEQFF. The CDR3 DNA follows: TGCGCCAGCAGCCCCGGGACTAACAACTACAATGAGCAGTTCTTC.

This chain links TRBV10-3 with TRBJ2-1; 13 nucleotides line up with TRBD2. V lost 6 bases, J lost 6 bases, and 8 bases stayed unmatched. The CDR3 consists of 16 residues. Per the germline V gene, CDR1 is ENHRY and CDR2 is SYGVKD. The CDR3 bases are TGTGCCATCAGCCTACTAGCGGGGGGGCTTGGCAATGAGCAGTTCTTC. Its translation is CAISLLAGGLGNEQFF.

CDR3 region: CASSLAGAQGRQFF. CDR3 sequence (DNA): TGTGCCAGCAGCTTAGCTGGTGCGCAGGGTAGGCAGTTCTTC. The chain recombines TRBV7-2 with TRBJ2-1; D perhaps matches TRBD1 (5 bases). Trimming cost V 0 bases and J 12 bases, with 15 bases left between them. The CDR3 is 14 residues long. Germline-derived CDR1 and CDR2 are SGHTA and FQGNSA.

In its sample, this clone was seen once. This CDR3 is CASSPAPGGYTF. CDR3 coding DNA: TGTGCCAGCAGCCCGGCCCCGGGTGGCTACACCTTC. The rearrangement uses TRBV7-8 and TRBJ1-2, with D hard to call. This CDR3 spans 12 amino acids. From germline, CDR1 is SGHVS and CDR2 FQNEAQ. Trimming took 5 bases from V and 7 from J, leaving 11 bases between them.

The chain joins TRBV4-1 to TRBJ1-4; 8 positions match TRBD1. The V segment lost 3 bases and the J segment 10 bases; nucleotides outside the gene matches: 4. There are 13 residues in the CDR3. The germline V gene encodes CDR1 MGHRA and CDR2 YSYEKL. CDR3: CASSQTGDRKLFF. Here the CDR3 DNA reads TGCGCCAGCAGCCAGACAGGGGATCGAAAACTGTTTTTT.